This TCR beta chain was observed in a study of shared clonotypes between healthy human individuals. The study ran the assay at deep level. Using immunoSEQ multiplex PCR, the repertoire was profiled, and TCRdb retains in-frame clones only, with some absent. The sample has around 750,000 clones; around 67% are singletons. Notes on the study in general: All-four-donor shared clonotypes had higher generation probabilities than non-shared clonotypes did. Shared across several donors were 4% to 5% of the naive CD4 clonotypes.

This clone appeared many times. No antigen is known for it. The same CDR3 arises from other DNA sequences in this sample as well. Germline V gives CDR1 SGHVS, CDR2 FQNEAQ. This CDR3 is built from 13 residues. V was trimmed by 1 base and J by 4 bases, leaving 7 bases between them. This chain joins TRBV7-8 and TRBJ1-2; D unresolved. The TCR originated in a woman aged 30 to 39 in good health. The sequenced material came from memory CD4+ T cells sorted from blood. Subset specified: CD45RA-negative fraction. CDR3: CASSLGVGYGYTF. DNA of the CDR3: TGTGCCAGCAGCTTAGGGGTTGGCTATGGCTACACCTTC.